This record covers a single T cell receptor (beta chain). The sample is drawn from a study of blood T cell repertoires in COVID-19. The CDR3 is 12 amino acids. Per germline, CDR1 KGHDR and CDR2 SFDVKD. V gave up 0 bases and J gave up 7 bases, with 2 bases separating them. Per the original methods: The assay estimated nucleated cells by amplifying reference gene primers. The table came from immunoSEQ multiplex PCR; TCRdb's copy has only in-frame clones and leaves some out. That table gives V, J and clone size, and the DNA gave D and trimming. Found here are approximately 530,000 clones, less than 90% of them singletons; the top ten hold roughly 8.3%.

Sequenced sample: peripheral blood. The genes are TRBV24-1 and TRBJ2-2; D not certain. The TCR sequence derives from a woman between 45 and 65 years old with COVID-19, enrolled during active disease. CDR3 protein: CATSDLLGELFF. CDR3 nucleotide sequence: TGTGCCACCAGTGATTTGCTCGGGGAGCTGTTTTTT.